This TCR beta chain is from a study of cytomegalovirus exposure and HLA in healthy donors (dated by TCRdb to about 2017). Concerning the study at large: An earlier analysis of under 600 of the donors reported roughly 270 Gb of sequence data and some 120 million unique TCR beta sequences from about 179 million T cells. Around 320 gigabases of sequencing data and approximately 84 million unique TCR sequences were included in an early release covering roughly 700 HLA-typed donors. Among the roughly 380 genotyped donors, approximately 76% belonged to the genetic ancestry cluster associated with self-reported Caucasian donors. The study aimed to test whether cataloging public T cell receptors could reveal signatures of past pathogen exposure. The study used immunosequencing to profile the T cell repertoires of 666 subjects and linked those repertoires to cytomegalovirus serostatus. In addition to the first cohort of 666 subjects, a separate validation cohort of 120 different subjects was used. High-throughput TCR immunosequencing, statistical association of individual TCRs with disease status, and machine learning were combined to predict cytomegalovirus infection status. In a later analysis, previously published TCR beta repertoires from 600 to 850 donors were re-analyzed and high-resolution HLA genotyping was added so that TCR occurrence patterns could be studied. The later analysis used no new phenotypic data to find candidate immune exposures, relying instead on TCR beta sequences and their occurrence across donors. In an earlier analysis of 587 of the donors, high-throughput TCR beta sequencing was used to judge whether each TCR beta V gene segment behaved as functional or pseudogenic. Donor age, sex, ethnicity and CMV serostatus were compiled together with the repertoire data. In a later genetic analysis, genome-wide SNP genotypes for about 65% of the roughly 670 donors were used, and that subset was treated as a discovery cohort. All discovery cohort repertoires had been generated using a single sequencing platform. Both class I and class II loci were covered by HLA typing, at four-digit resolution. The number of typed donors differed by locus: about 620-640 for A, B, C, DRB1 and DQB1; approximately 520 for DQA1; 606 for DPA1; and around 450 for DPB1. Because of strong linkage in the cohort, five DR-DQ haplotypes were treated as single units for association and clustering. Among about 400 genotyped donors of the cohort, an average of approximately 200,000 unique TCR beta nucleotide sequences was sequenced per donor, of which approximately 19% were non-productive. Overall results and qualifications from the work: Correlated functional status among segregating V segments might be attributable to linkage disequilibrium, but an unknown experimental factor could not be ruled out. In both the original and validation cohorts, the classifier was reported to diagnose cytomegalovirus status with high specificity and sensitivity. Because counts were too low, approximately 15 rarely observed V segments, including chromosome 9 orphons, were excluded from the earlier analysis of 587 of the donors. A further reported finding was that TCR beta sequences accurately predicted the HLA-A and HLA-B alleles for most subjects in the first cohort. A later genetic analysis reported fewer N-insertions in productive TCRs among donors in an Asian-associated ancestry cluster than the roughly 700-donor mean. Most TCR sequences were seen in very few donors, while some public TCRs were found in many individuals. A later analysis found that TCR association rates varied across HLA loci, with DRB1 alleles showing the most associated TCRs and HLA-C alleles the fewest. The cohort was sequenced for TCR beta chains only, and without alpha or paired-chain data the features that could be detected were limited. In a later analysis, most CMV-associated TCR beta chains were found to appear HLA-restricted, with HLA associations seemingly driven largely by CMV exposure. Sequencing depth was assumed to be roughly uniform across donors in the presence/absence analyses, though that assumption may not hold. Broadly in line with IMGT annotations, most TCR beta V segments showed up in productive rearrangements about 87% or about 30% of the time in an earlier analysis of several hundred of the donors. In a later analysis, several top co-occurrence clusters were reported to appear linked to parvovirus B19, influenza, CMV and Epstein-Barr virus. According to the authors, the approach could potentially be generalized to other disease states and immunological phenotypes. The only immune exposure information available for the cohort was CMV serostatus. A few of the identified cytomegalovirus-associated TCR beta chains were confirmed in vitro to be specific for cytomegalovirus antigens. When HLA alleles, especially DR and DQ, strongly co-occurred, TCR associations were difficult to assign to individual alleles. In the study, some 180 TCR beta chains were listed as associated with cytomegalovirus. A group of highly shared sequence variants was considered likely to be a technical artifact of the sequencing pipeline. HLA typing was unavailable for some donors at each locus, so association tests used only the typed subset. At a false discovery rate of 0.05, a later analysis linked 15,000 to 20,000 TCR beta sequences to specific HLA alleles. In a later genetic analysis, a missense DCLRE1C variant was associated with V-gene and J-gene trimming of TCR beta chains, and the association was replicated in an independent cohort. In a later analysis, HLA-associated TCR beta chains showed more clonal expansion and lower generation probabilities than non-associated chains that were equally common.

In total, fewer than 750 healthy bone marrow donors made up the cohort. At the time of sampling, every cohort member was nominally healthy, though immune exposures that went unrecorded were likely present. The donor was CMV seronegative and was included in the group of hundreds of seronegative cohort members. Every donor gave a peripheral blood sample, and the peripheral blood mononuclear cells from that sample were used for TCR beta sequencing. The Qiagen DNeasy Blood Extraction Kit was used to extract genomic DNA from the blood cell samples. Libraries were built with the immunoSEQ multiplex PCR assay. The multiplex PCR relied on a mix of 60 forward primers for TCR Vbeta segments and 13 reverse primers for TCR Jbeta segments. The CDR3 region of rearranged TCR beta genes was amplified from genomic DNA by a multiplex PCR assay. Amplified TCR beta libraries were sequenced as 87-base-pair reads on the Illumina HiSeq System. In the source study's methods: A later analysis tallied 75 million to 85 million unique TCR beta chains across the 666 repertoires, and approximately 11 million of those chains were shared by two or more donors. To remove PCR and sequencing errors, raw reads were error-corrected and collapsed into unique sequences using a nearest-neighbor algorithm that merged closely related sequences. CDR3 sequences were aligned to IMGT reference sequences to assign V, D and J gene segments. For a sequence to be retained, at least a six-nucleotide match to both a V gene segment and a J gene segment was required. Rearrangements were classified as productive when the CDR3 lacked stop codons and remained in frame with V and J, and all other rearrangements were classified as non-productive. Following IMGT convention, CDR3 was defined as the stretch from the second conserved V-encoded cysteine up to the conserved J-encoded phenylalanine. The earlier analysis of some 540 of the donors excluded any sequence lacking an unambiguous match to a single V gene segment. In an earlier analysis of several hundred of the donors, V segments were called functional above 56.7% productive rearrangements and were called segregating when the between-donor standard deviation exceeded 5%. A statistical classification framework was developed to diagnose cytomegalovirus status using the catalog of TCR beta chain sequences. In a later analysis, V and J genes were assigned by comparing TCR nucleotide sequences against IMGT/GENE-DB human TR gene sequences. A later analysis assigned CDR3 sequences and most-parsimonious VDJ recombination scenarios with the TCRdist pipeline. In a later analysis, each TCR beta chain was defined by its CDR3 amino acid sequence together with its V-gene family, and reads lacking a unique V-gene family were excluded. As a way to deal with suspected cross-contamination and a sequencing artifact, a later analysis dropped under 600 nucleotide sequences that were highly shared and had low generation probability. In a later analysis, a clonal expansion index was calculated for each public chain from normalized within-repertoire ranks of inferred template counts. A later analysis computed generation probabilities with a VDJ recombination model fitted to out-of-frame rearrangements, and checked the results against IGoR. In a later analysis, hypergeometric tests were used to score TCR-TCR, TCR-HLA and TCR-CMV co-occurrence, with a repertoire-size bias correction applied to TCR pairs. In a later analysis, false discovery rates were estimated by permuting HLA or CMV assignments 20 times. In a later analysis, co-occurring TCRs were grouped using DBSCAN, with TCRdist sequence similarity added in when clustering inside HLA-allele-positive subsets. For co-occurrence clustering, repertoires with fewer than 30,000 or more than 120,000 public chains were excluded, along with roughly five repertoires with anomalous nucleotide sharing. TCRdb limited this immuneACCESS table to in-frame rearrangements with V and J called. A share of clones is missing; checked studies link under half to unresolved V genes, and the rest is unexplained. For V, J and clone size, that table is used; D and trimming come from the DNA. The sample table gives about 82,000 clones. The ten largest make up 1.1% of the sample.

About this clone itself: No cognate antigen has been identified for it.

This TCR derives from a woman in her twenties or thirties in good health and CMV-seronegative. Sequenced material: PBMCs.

The DNA sequence is TGTGCCAGCAGTTACTCGAGGGTAACTGAAGCTTTCTTT. It codes for CASSYSRVTEAFF. Recombination joined TRBV6-5 with TRBJ1-1, with the D gene call left open. The germline V gene sets CDR1 to MNHEY and CDR2 to SVGAGI. V lost 0 bases and J lost 5 bases; the stretch between them is 7 bases long. The CDR3 contains 13 residues, cysteine and phenylalanine counted. The CDR3 DNA has 39 bases and is translated from base 1.